Below, 8 T cell receptor beta chains from the same sample are listed, as sequenced in a study of cytomegalovirus exposure and HLA in healthy donors. The study ran its PCR with 60 Vbeta and 13 Jbeta primers. The method was immunoSEQ multiplex PCR; TCRdb's version includes in-frame clones alone and lacks a portion of them. The sample consists of under 200,000 clones, approximately 80% of them appearing once. Input material: PBMCs. These receptors were taken from a male donor in good health and CMV-seropositive.

CDR3 in amino acids: CAISALAGETQYF. The CDR3 nucleotides are TGTGCCATCAGTGCCCTAGCGGGAGAGACCCAGTACTTC. The V call is TRBV10-3, the J call TRBJ2-5; 8 positions agree with TRBD2. The CDR3 runs 13 residues. V was pared by 4 bases and J by 4 bases, with 2 bases of the junction left unmatched. Per germline, CDR1 ENHRY and CDR2 SYGVKD.

CDR3 in DNA: TGTGCCAGCAGCTCTCCAACCTGGACAGACCACTTATCTGGCTACACCTTC. Residues: CASSSPTWTDHLSGYTF. This rearrangement joins TRBV7-8 to TRBJ1-2; TRBD1 might be the D (6 bases). The CDR3 loop spans 17 amino acids. Per germline, CDR1 SGHVS and CDR2 FQNEAQ. V lost 4 bases, J lost 7 bases, and 25 bases lay in between.

The chain is built from TRBV5-1 and TRBJ1-1; TRBD1 aligns across 7 bases. V gave up 3 bases and J gave up 5 bases; unmatched junction bases: 4. CDR1 SGHRS and CDR2 YFSETQ come from the germline V gene. The CDR3 consists of 13 residues. CDR3 sequence reads: CASSSLTGTEAFF. The DNA for the CDR3 is TGCGCCAGCAGCTCATTGACAGGGACTGAAGCTTTCTTT.

V usage is TRBV10-1 and J usage is TRBJ2-3, with a tentative D call TRBD1 (6 bases). The V end lost 6 bases, the J end lost 4 bases, and 11 bases lay between the germline ends. The CDR3 covers 13 residues. The V gene's germline CDR1 is WNHNN and CDR2 SYGVQD (reference sequence). The DNA of the CDR3 is TGCGCCAGCAGGGCACAGGGATCAGATACGCAGTATTTT. It is translated as CASRAQGSDTQYF.

This clone was counted a few times. This chain uses TRBV4-1 with TRBJ1-4; possible D gene TRBD1, 5 bases. CDR3 length: 15 residues. Trimming removed 1 base from V and 8 bases from J, with 14 bases in between. CDR1 MGHRA and CDR2 YSYEKL come from the germline V gene. CDR3 region: CASSQAGTHGEKLFF. In DNA form, the CDR3 reads TGCGCCAGCAGCCAAGCCGGGACTCATGGGGAAAAACTGTTTTTT.

The chain uses TRBV27 and TRBJ2-7, with D maybe TRBD1 (6 bases). The CDR3 has 19 amino acids. CDR1 is MNHEY, CDR2 SMNVEV, per germline (reference sequence). The ends were cut back, 1 base at V and 0 bases at J, with 22 bases in the middle. The CDR3 loop reads CASSLFKRSGTLSSYEQYF. The CDR3 DNA reads as TGTGCCAGCAGTTTATTTAAGCGGTCCGGGACATTGAGCTCCTACGAGCAGTACTTC.

This rearrangement joins TRBV19 to TRBJ1-5; D unclear. Germline V gene lookup returns CDR1 LNHDA and CDR2 SQIVND (reference sequence). The CDR3 has 15 amino acids. V was pared by 3 bases and J by 7 bases, with 16 bases between. The chain's CDR3 is CASSIPRHLIQPQHF. CDR3 coding DNA: TGTGCCAGTAGTATCCCCAGACATCTAATCCAGCCCCAGCATTTT.

V usage is TRBV27 and J usage is TRBJ1-5; D is unclear. Trimming removed 2 bases at V and 6 bases at J, with 11 bases between. The CDR3 sequence is 14 residues long. In germline, CDR1 is MNHEY, CDR2 SMNVEV (reference sequence). The CDR3 sequence: CASSLESGIQPQHF. The CDR3 region has the DNA TGTGCCAGCAGTTTAGAGTCCGGGATTCAGCCCCAGCATTTT.